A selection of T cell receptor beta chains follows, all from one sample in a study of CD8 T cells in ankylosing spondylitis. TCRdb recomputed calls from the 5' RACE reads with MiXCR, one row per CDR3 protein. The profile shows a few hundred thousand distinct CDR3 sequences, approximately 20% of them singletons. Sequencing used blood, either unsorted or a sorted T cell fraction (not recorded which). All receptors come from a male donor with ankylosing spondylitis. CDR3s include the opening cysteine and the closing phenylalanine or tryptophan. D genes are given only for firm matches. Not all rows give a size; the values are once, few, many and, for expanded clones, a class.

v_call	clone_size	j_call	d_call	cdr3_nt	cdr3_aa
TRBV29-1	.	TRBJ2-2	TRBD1	TGCAGCTCTAGACAGGGGTCCGGGGAGCTGTTTTTT	CSSRQGSGELFF
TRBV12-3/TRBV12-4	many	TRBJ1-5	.	TGTGCCAGCAGTTCGGGGGGGGGCGGCAATCAGCCCCAGCATTTT	CASSSGGGGNQPQHF
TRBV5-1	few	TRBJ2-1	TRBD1	TGCGCCAGCAGCAACAGGGGATACAATGAGCAGTTCTTC	CASSNRGYNEQFF
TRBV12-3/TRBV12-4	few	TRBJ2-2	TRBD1	TGTGCCAGCAGTTTTGGTCTACAGGGGGCTACCGGGGAGCTGTTTTTT	CASSFGLQGATGELFF
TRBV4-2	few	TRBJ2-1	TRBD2	TGTGCCAGCAGCCCGCTAGCGCTAGCGGAAAACAATGAGCAGTTCTTC	CASSPLALAENNEQFF
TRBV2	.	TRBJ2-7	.	TGTGCCACCAAGGGGACGGCCACCTCCTACGAGCAGTACTTC	CATKGTATSYEQYF
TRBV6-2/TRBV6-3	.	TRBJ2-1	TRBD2	TGTGCCAGCAGTTTAGGTAGCGGGTCTTTCCATGAGCAGTTCTTC	CASSLGSGSFHEQFF
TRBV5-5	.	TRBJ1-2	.	TGTGCCAGCAGCAAACAGTCCGGAGGGGTGGAGTATGGCTACACCTTC	CASSKQSGGVEYGYTF
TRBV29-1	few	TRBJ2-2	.	TGCAGCGTGAGGCAGGGTGGCACCGGGGAGCTGTTTTTT	CSVRQGGTGELFF
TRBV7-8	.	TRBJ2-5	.	TGTGCCAGCAGCTCGGGAGCAGGGACAGAGACCCAGTACTTC	CASSSGAGTETQYF
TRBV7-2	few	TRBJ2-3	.	TGTGCCAGCAGCTTAGCGCCGGGTCCAGATACGCAGTATTTT	CASSLAPGPDTQYF
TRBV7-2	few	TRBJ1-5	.	TGTGCCAGCAGCTTATGGGCCGGGCAGCCCCAGCATTTT	CASSLWAGQPQHF
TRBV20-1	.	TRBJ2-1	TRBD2	TGCAGTGCTAGAGACCCGGGAGCGGGATCCTACAATGAGCAGTTCTTC	CSARDPGAGSYNEQFF
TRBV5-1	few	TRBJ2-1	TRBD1	TGCGCCAGCAGCTTGGAGGCCGGGACAGCCGAGCAGTTCTTC	CASSLEAGTAEQFF
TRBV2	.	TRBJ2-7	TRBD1	TGTGCCAGCAGGAAAAATCCGGGACAGGGTGTCTACGAGCAGTACTTC	CASRKNPGQGVYEQYF
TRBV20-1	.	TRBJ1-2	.	TGCAGTGCTTGGAATCTAGGCTGGTCTGGCTACACCTTC	CSAWNLGWSGYTF
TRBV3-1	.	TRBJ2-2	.	TGTGCCAGCAGCCAATCGGCTAGCCCGAACACCGGGGAGCTGTTTTTT	CASSQSASPNTGELFF
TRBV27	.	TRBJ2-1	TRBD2	TGTGCCAGCAGTTTCCGGGCGGGAGGGAATGAGCAGTTCTTC	CASSFRAGGNEQFF
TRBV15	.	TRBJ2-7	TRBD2	TGTGCCACCAGCAGAGATCCGACTAGCTCCGAGCAGTACTTC	CATSRDPTSSEQYF
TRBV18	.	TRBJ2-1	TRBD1	TGTGCCAGCTCAACATCGCCGAGACAGGGTACAATGAGCAAGCTAAATGAGCAGTTCTTC	CASSTSPRQGTMSKLNEQFF
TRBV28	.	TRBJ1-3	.	TGTGCCAGCAGTAGAGTTCTCAGCTACTCTGGAAACACCATATATTTT	CASSRVLSYSGNTIYF
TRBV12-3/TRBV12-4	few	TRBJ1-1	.	TGTGCCAGCAGTCACCCTAGGAACACTGAAGCTTTCTTT	CASSHPRNTEAFF
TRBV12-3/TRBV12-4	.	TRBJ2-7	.	TGTGCCAGCAGTACCCCAGGAGGGCTCGCGCAGTACTTC	CASSTPGGLAQYF
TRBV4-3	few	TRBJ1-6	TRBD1	TGCGCCAGCAGCCAGTACGCCGCGGGGACAGGGTTAAATTCACCCCTCCACTTT	CASSQYAAGTGLNSPLHF
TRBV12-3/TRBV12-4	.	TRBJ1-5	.	TGTGCCAGCAGTTTTCCCCAACAGCCCCAGCATTTT	CASSFPQQPQHF
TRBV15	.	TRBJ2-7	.	TGTGCCACCAGCAGAGGTAGGGCCAACGAGCAGTACTTC	CATSRGRANEQYF
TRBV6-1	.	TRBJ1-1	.	TGTGCCAGCAGTCCGCCCCGACAGGACCCTAACACTGAAGCTTTCTTT	CASSPPRQDPNTEAFF
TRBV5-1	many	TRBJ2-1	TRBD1	TGCGCCAGCAGCTCCGGGACAGGGAGTTACAATGAGCAGTTCTTC	CASSSGTGSYNEQFF
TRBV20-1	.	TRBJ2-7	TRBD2	TGCAGTGCCCAAATAGCGGGAGGGACCTACGAGCAGTACTTC	CSAQIAGGTYEQYF
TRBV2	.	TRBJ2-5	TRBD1	TGTGCCAGCAGTTTACAGGGGCGACAAGAGACCCAGTACTTC	CASSLQGRQETQYF
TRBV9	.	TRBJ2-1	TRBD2	TGTGCCAGCAGCCGCGGACCCCGACTAGCGGGATTCTACAATGAGCAGTTCTTC	CASSRGPRLAGFYNEQFF
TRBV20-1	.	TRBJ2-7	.	TGCAGTGCTAGAGATCCGGCAGGGGCCCGGGACGAGCAGTACTTC	CSARDPAGARDEQYF
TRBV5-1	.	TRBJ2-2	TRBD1	TGCGCCAGCAGCTTGGCGACAGGGTACACCGGGGAGCTGTTTTTT	CASSLATGYTGELFF
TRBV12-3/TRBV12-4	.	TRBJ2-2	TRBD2	TGTGCCAGCAGTTTGTCTAGCGGATCTCGGGAGCTGTTTTTT	CASSLSSGSRELFF
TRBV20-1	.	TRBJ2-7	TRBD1	TGCAGTGCTAGGGGACAGGAGAACTACGAGCAGTACTTC	CSARGQENYEQYF
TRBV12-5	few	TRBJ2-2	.	TGTGCTAGTGGTACAGGGAAGAACACCGGGGAGCTGTTTTTT	CASGTGKNTGELFF
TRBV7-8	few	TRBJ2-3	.	TGTGCCAGCAGCCCACGACTACCTTTGGGGTCGGATACGCAGTATTTT	CASSPRLPLGSDTQYF
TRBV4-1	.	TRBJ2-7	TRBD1	TGCGCCAGCAGCCGAATCGGACAGGGGTTACCGGACGAGCAGTACTTC	CASSRIGQGLPDEQYF
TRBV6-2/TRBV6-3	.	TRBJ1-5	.	TGTGCCAGCAGTTCCCAGACGCGGGGCAATCAGCCCCAGCATTTT	CASSSQTRGNQPQHF
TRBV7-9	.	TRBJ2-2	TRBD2	TGTGCCAGCAGCTTAGTACTAGCGGGCTCCGGGGAGCTGTTTTTT	CASSLVLAGSGELFF
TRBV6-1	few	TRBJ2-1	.	TGTGCCAGCGGGACCACTTACAATGAGCAGTTCTTC	CASGTTYNEQFF
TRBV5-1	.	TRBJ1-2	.	TGCGCCAGCAGCTTGGAGTTTGGGGAGAACTATGGCTACACCTTC	CASSLEFGENYGYTF
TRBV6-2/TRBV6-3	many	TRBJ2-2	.	TGTGCCAGCAGCTTTCTGACAGGAGAAACCGGGGAGCTGTTTTTT	CASSFLTGETGELFF
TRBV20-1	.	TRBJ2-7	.	TGCAGTGCCGAGAGGTGGGACTCCTACGAGCAGTACTTC	CSAERWDSYEQYF
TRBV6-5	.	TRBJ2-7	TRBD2	TGTGCCAGCAGTTACCCTGGTGGAGTAGCGGGAGTATTACACGAGCAGTACTTC	CASSYPGGVAGVLHEQYF
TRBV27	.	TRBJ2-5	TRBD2	TGTGCCAGCAGTTTGGCTAGCGGGAGTCTCGGGACCCAGTACTTC	CASSLASGSLGTQYF
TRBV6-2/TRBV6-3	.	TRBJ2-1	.	TGTGCCAGCAGTTACTCGAGGGGGGAGCAGTTCTTC	CASSYSRGEQFF
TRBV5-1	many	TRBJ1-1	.	TGCGCCAGCAGCTTGGATGGGAGGGACACTGAAGCTTTCTTT	CASSLDGRDTEAFF
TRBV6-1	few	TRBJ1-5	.	TGTGCCAGCAGTCCCCCTGGGGCCTATCAGCCCCAGCATTTT	CASSPPGAYQPQHF
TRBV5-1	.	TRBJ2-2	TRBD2	TGCGCCAGCAGGTCCCTAGCGGGCCACACCGGGGAGCTGTTTTTT	CASRSLAGHTGELFF
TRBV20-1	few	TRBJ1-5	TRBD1	TGCAGTGCTATAATGACAGGGAGTCGGTATAGCAATCAGCCCCAGCATTTT	CSAIMTGSRYSNQPQHF
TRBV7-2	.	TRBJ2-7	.	TGTGCCAGCAGCGTCGCCGGGTTAGGCTCCTACGAGCAGTACTTC	CASSVAGLGSYEQYF
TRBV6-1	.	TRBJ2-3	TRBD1	TGTGCCAGCAGTGCCTCCGGGGCAGGGGGCAGGAGAGATACGCAGTATTTT	CASSASGAGGRRDTQYF
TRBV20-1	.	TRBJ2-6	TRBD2	TGCAGTGCTAGAGATCTGAAGCGGACTAGCGGGAGGAATGGGGCCAACGTCCTGACTTTC	CSARDLKRTSGRNGANVLTF
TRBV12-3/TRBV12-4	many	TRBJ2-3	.	TGTGCCAGCAGTTTAGCGGGCGTAACAGATACGCAGTATTTT	CASSLAGVTDTQYF
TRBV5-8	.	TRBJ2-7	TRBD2	TGTGCCAGCAGACAGACTAGCGGGTTCTCCTACGAGCAGTACTTC	CASRQTSGFSYEQYF
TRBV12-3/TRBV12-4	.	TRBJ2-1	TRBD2	TGTGCCAGCAGTTTCGGACTAGCGGGAGCGGGTGGCGATGAGCAGTTCTTC	CASSFGLAGAGGDEQFF
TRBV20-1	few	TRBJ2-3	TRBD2	TGCAGTGCTAGAGTCCTAGCGGCCAACACAGATACGCAGTATTTT	CSARVLAANTDTQYF
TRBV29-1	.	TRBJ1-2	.	TGCAGCGTTTCCCTGTCCAGGCCCTATGGCTACACCTTC	CSVSLSRPYGYTF
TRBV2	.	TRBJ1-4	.	TGTGCCACCCAGCAGAACATCGCTAATGAAAAACTGTTTTTT	CATQQNIANEKLFF